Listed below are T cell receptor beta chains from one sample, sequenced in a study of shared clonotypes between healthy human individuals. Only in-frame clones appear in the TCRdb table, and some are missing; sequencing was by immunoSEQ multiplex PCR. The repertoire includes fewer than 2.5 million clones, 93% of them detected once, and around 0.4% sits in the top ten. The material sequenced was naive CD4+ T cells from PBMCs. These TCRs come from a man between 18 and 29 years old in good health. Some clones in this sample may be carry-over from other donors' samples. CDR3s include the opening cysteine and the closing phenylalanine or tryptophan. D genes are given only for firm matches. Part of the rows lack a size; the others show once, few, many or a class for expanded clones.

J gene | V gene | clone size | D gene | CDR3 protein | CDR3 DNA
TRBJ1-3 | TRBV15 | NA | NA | CATSRDAGVGNTIYF | TGTGCCACCAGCAGAGATGCGGGGGTAGGAAACACCATATATTTT
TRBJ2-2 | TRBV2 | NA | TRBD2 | CASSDGLAGNTGELFF | TGTGCCAGCAGTGACGGACTAGCGGGGAACACCGGGGAGCTGTTTTTT
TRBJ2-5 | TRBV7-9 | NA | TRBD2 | CASSPGTSGDGQETQYF | TGTGCCAGCAGCCCCGGGACTAGCGGAGATGGGCAAGAGACCCAGTACTTC
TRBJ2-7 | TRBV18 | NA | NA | CASSPGPGAYEQYF | TGTGCCAGCTCACCAGGACCAGGAGCCTACGAGCAGTACTTC
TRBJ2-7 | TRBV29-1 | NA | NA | CSVEEGQYHLPEQYF | TGCAGCGTTGAAGAGGGGCAATACCACCTCCCCGAGCAGTACTTC
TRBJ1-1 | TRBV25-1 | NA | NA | CASSGRQKNTEAFF | TGTGCCAGCAGTGGGAGACAAAAGAACACTGAAGCTTTCTTT
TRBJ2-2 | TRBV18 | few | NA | CASSPGTGELFF | TGTGCCAGCTCACCGGGAACCGGGGAGCTGTTTTTT
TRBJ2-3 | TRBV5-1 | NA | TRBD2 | CASSLAPYTSGSGTDTQYF | TGCGCCAGCAGCTTGGCCCCTTATACTAGCGGGAGCGGGACAGATACGCAGTATTTT
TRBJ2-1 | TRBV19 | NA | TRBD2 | CASSVGLAARYNEQFF | TGTGCCAGTAGTGTAGGACTAGCCGCTCGGTACAATGAGCAGTTCTTC
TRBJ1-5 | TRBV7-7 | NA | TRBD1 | CASSLPRDRVPNQPQHF | TGTGCCAGCAGCTTACCCCGGGACAGGGTCCCCAATCAGCCCCAGCATTTT
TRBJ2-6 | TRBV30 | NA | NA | CAWSQGHAGANVLTF | TGTGCCTGGAGTCAGGGGCACGCTGGGGCCAACGTCCTGACTTTC
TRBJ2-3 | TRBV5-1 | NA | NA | CASSLTPGSTDTQYF | TGCGCCAGCAGCCTAACCCCCGGCAGCACAGATACGCAGTATTTT
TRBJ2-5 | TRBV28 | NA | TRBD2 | CASNPRLADPQETQYF | TGTGCCAGCAACCCCCGACTAGCGGATCCCCAAGAGACCCAGTACTTC
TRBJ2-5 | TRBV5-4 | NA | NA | CASSLAPGTRETQYF | TGTGCCAGCAGCTTGGCCCCCGGGACCCGAGAGACCCAGTACTTC
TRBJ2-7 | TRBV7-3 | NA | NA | CASSLTHTGGEQYF | TGTGCCAGCAGCTTAACTCATACCGGCGGCGAGCAGTACTTC
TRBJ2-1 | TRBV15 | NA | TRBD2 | CATSREGLAGLNEQFF | TGTGCCACCAGCAGAGAGGGACTAGCGGGTCTTAATGAGCAGTTCTTC
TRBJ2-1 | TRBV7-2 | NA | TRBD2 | CASSLVSTSGSAEQFF | TGTGCCAGCAGCTTAGTTTCTACTAGCGGGTCGGCGGAGCAGTTCTTC
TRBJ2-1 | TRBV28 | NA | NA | CASSPRTPPWEFF | TGTGCCAGCAGCCCCCGGACTCCGCCCTGGGAGTTCTTC
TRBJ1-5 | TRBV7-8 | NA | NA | CASNRQRNQPQHF | TGTGCCAGCAACCGACAACGCAATCAGCCCCAGCATTTT
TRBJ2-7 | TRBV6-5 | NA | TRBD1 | CASSRTGSNEQYF | TGTGCCAGCAGTCGGACAGGGAGTAACGAGCAGTACTTC
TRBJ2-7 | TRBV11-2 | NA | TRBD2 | CASSLGLAGGLYEQYF | TGTGCCAGCAGCCTCGGACTAGCGGGAGGGTTATACGAGCAGTACTTC
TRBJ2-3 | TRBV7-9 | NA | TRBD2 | CASSLGMASGSVSDTQYF | TGTGCCAGCAGCTTAGGGATGGCTAGCGGGAGTGTCTCAGATACGCAGTATTTT
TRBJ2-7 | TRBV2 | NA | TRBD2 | CASSPLAGGPYEQYF | TGTGCCAGCAGTCCCCTAGCGGGAGGCCCCTACGAGCAGTACTTC
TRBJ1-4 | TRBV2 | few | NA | CASSEHRGLGEKLFF | TGTGCCAGCAGTGAACACCGGGGACTTGGAGAAAAACTGTTTTTT
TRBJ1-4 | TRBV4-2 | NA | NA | CASSQAPLSDRLNEKLFF | TGTGCCAGCAGCCAAGCCCCCCTCTCGGACAGACTTAATGAAAAACTGTTTTTT
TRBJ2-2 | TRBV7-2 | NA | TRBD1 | CASSSPTGVQRNTGELFF | TGTGCCAGCAGCTCGCCAACAGGGGTTCAACGAAACACCGGGGAGCTGTTTTTT
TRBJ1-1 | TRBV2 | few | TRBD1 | CASTLTGANTEAFF | TGTGCCAGCACTTTGACAGGGGCGAACACTGAAGCTTTCTTT
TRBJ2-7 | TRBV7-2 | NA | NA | CASSPTGIGQYF | TGTGCCAGCAGCCCCACGGGTATTGGACAGTACTTC
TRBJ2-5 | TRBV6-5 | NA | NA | CASSYLRGATQYF | TGTGCCAGCAGTTATCTACGGGGAGCGACCCAGTACTTC
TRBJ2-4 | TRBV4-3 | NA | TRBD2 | CASSGGGKNIQYF | TGCGCCAGCAGCGGGGGGGGTAAAAACATTCAGTACTTC
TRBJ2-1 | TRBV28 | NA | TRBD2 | CASSLNQRGTSGRGYYNEQFF | TGTGCCAGCAGTTTAAATCAGAGAGGGACTAGCGGGAGAGGTTACTACAATGAGCAGTTCTTC
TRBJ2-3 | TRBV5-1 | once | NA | CASSFLGHITDTQYF | TGCGCCAGCAGCTTCCTAGGGCATATCACGGATACGCAGTATTTT
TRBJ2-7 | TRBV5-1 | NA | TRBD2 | CASSSGLMSSYEQYF | TGCGCCAGCAGCTCGGGACTAATGAGCTCCTACGAGCAGTACTTC
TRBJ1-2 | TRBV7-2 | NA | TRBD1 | CASSLAGTGNYGYTF | TGTGCCAGCAGCTTAGCGGGGACAGGGAACTATGGCTACACCTTC
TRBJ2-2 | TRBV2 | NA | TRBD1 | CASSPGQGTSTGELFF | TGTGCCAGCAGTCCCGGACAGGGAACCTCCACCGGGGAGCTGTTTTTT
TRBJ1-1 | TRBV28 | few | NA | CASSLGWTEAFF | TGTGCCAGCAGTTTGGGTTGGACTGAAGCTTTCTTT
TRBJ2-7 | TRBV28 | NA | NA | CASSLGGASYEQYF | TGTGCCAGCAGTTTGGGGGGGGCTTCCTACGAGCAGTACTTC
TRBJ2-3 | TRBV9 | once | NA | CASSKDNPSTDTQYF | TGTGCCAGCAGCAAGGACAACCCTAGCACAGATACGCAGTATTTT
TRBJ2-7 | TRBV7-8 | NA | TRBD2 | CASSLGSGIVYEQYF | TGTGCCAGCAGCCTGGGGAGCGGGATAGTCTACGAGCAGTACTTC
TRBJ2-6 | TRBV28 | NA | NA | CASSTGSGANVLTF | TGTGCCAGCAGTACAGGGTCTGGGGCCAACGTCCTGACTTTC
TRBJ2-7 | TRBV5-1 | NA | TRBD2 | CASSLVAGDFYEQYF | TGCGCCAGCAGCTTGGTGGCGGGAGACTTCTACGAGCAGTACTTC
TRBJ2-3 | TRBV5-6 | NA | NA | CASSLSGADTQYF | TGTGCCAGCAGCTTGTCGGGGGCAGATACGCAGTATTTT
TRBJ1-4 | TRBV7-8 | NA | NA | CASSLVTTPEKLFF | TGTGCCAGCAGCTTAGTAACGACGCCTGAAAAACTGTTTTTT
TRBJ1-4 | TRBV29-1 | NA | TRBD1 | CSVLDRVREKLFF | TGCAGCGTCCTAGACAGGGTTCGCGAAAAACTGTTTTTT
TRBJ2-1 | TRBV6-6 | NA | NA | CASSSGRTGMFIEQFF | TGTGCCAGCAGTTCCGGGAGGACAGGGATGTTTATTGAGCAGTTCTTC
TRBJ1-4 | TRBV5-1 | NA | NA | CASSPGGGNEKLFF | TGCGCCAGCAGCCCCGGTGGGGGTAATGAAAAACTGTTTTTT